A selection of T cell receptor beta chains follows, all from one sample in a study of T cell repertoires in cytomegalovirus infection. For these receptors, no antigen is known. TCRdb recomputed calls from the reads with MiXCR, one row per CDR3 protein. This table has about half a million distinct CDR3 sequences, roughly a third appearing once. This material consisted of cultured PBMCs, taken from culture after CMV antigen stimulation. The receptors stem from a human donor in good health (CMV status not recorded). Some clones in this sample may be carry-over from other donors' samples. Both conserved end residues are part of each CDR3. Fields, in order: clone size, J gene, D gene, V gene, CDR3 length, CDR3 protein, CDR3 DNA. The D gene is left open where the match is weak. The size field is filled for only some rows; it gives once, few, many or a size class.

few,TRBJ1-5,.,TRBV19,15,CASSIEGPGNQPQHF,TGTGCCAGTAGTATAGAGGGTCCGGGCAATCAGCCCCAGCATTTT
few,TRBJ2-1,TRBD2,TRBV7-6,14,CASAGLAGANEQFF,TGTGCCAGCGCCGGACTAGCGGGTGCTAATGAGCAGTTCTTC
.,TRBJ2-5,.,TRBV19,13,CASSVRTQETQYF,TGTGCCAGTAGCGTCAGGACCCAAGAGACCCAGTACTTC
.,TRBJ1-5,.,TRBV7-2,15,CASSLTERQEGKQHF,TGTGCCAGCAGCTTAACCGAGCGACAAGAAGGCAAGCAGCATTTT
.,TRBJ1-5,TRBD1,TRBV2,15,CASSVLQGASQPQHF,TGTGCCAGCAGCGTCCTTCAGGGGGCGAGTCAGCCCCAGCATTTT
.,TRBJ2-1,TRBD2,TRBV6-2/TRBV6-3,17,CASSSLLGLANHNEQFF,TGTGCCAGCAGTTCCCTCCTGGGACTAGCGAACCACAATGAGCAGTTCTTC
.,TRBJ1-6,.,TRBV5-8,16,CASRGRLLSYNSPLHF,TGTGCCAGCCGGGGGAGGCTACTCTCCTATAATTCACCCCTCCACTTT
.,TRBJ2-1,.,TRBV5-6,13,CASSLSGPNEQFF,TGTGCCAGCAGCTTGAGTGGGCCCAATGAGCAGTTCTTC
.,TRBJ2-5,TRBD2,TRBV5-4,15,CASSLEFGGSETQYF,TGTGCCAGCAGCTTGGAGTTTGGCGGGAGTGAGACCCAGTACTTC
many,TRBJ1-1,.,TRBV7-8,14,CASSLVLQVAEAFF,TGTGCCAGCAGCTTAGTCTTACAGGTGGCTGAAGCTTTCTTT
.,TRBJ2-1,TRBD1,TRBV7-8,14,CASTRTGFYNEQFF,TGTGCCAGCACCCGGACAGGGTTCTACAATGAGCAGTTCTTC
few,TRBJ1-5,.,TRBV12-3/TRBV12-4,14,CASSLNGQGQPQHF,TGTGCCAGCAGTTTAAACGGGCAGGGTCAGCCCCAGCATTTT
few,TRBJ2-3,TRBD1,TRBV6-5,18,CASSFGTGGPPGTDTQYF,TGTGCCAGCAGTTTCGGGACAGGGGGCCCACCGGGAACAGATACGCAGTATTTT
few,TRBJ2-1,.,TRBV28,17,CASSFGIAGGSYNEQFF,TGTGCCAGCAGCTTTGGGATCGCAGGCGGAAGTTACAATGAGCAGTTCTTC
.,TRBJ2-1,TRBD2,TRBV30,18,CAWSVSTRTSGRAFEQFF,TGTGCCTGGAGTGTTTCGACCCGGACTAGCGGGAGGGCCTTTGAGCAGTTCTTC
.,TRBJ1-2,TRBD1,TRBV10-3,12,CAISDRGTGYTF,TGTGCCATCAGTGACAGGGGGACTGGCTACACCTTC
.,TRBJ2-2,.,TRBV28,13,CASRSANTGELFF,TGTGCCTCACGAAGCGCGAACACCGGGGAGCTGTTTTTT
few,TRBJ1-2,.,TRBV7-2,14,CASSPTETRYGYTF,TGTGCCAGCAGCCCGACCGAGACGAGATATGGCTACACCTTC
.,TRBJ1-4,.,TRBV7-9,13,CASSSGQSEKLFF,TGTGCCAGCAGCTCCGGACAAAGCGAAAAACTGTTTTTT
.,TRBJ2-1,.,TRBV6-2/TRBV6-3,15,CASSRGQIPYNEQFF,TGTGCCAGCAGCCGCGGACAAATTCCCTACAATGAGCAGTTCTTC
.,TRBJ2-4,.,TRBV24-1,16,CATSDRPGVDKNIQYF,TGTGCCACCAGTGATCGACCGGGCGTAGACAAAAACATTCAGTACTTC
few,TRBJ2-1,TRBD2,TRBV6-5,15,CASSSVAGPYNEQFF,TGTGCCAGCAGTTCTGTAGCGGGCCCCTACAATGAGCAGTTCTTC
few,TRBJ2-2,.,TRBV28,18,CASHTGAVTQRNTGELFF,TGTGCCAGCCACACCGGGGCAGTCACACAGCGTAACACCGGGGAGCTGTTTTTT
few,TRBJ2-7,.,TRBV7-8,13,CASSPFLRYEQYF,TGTGCCAGCAGCCCATTTCTGCGGTACGAGCAGTACTTC
few,TRBJ2-3,.,TRBV7-2,16,CASSLGFMTGSDTQYF,TGTGCCAGCAGCTTAGGGTTCATGACGGGGTCAGATACGCAGTATTTT
.,TRBJ1-3,TRBD1,TRBV5-5,14,CASSMTGSGNTIYF,TGTGCCAGCTCTATGACAGGGTCTGGAAACACCATATATTTT
few,TRBJ2-3,TRBD2,TRBV20-1,16,CSARDLNSGISGTQYF,TGCAGTGCTAGAGATCTAAACAGCGGGATAAGTGGTACGCAGTATTTT